The present T cell receptor (beta chain) was sequenced within a study of blood T cell repertoires in COVID-19. Across the whole study: Material from acute and convalescent COVID-19 was sourced from the United States, Italy and Spain. T cells, B-cell-depleted T cells, or PBMCs provided the cDNA or gDNA that served as material.

The CDR3 is 14 amino acids. Deletions cut 0 bases from V and 8 bases from J, with 14 bases between. CDR1 is MGHRA and CDR2 is YSYEKL in the germline V gene. As originally analysed: Using reference gene primer amplification, nucleated cell counts were estimated. The protocol was immunoSEQ multiplex PCR, while the TCRdb copy is restricted to in-frame clones and leaves out a portion. From that table come the V and J calls and clone size; the DNA was used to work out D and trimming. The sample lists about 140,000 clones, 75% to 90% occurring once. The TCR comes from a man aged 55 to 69 with active or convalescent COVID-19. The gene calls are TRBV4-1 and TRBJ2-7, with D maybe TRBD1 (6 bases). Sequenced input: peripheral blood. CDR3 DNA sequence: TGCGCCAGCAGCCAAGATCCCAGACAGGACCAGCAGTACTTC. Protein: CASSQDPRQDQQYF.